One and the same sample provided the 12 T cell receptor beta chains below, sequenced in a study of vaccination effects on CD4 cells after COVID-19. Before sequencing took place, the ViraFEST assay used viral peptide pools to expand antigen-specific CD4+ T cells. Culture lasted 10 days before CD4+ T cell isolation. Either the BNT162b2 or mRNA-1273 vaccine was given to participants in two doses. These receptors' targets are unknown. Sequencing used immunoSEQ multiplex PCR; TCRdb keeps in-frame clones, though not all of them. Altogether more than 20,000 clones are present, nearly 80% being singletons, with the ten largest covering about 6.3%. The sample was CD4+ T cells from PBMCs cultured with SARS-CoV-2 spike peptides, taken after COVID-19 vaccination. These receptors all come from a human donor who received a COVID-19 vaccine. Some clones in this sample may be carry-over from other donors' samples.

This chain links TRBV7-2 with TRBJ2-5; D is possibly TRBD1 or TRBD2 (5 bases each). V lost 5 bases, J lost 2 bases, and 12 bases lay in between. This CDR3 has 14 residues. Germline V gene lookup returns CDR1 SGHTA and CDR2 FQGNSA. CDR3 in DNA: TGTGCCAGCAGCACTAGTAGGGGACAAGAGACCCAGTACTTC. Protein sequence: CASSTSRGQETQYF. The variable domain in full, with the rest retrieved from reference TRBV7-2 and TRBJ2-5, is GAGVSQSPSNKVTEKGKDVELRCDPISGHTALYWYRQSLGQGLEFLIYFQGNSAPDKSGLPSDRFSAERTGGSVSTLTIQRTQQEDSAVYLCASSTSRGQETQYFGPGTRLLVL.

This CDR3 reads CASTGTSGGVDTQYF. CDR3 bases: TGTGCCAGCACCGGGACTAGCGGGGGGGTAGATACGCAGTATTTT. The chain employs TRBV2 and TRBJ2-3; TRBD2 aligns across 16 bases. Germline V CDR1 and CDR2: SNHLY, FYNNEI. This CDR3 is built from 15 residues. V was clipped by 7 bases and J by 5 bases; unmatched bases: 3.

The V and J genes are TRBV4-3 and TRBJ2-3; D could derive from TRBD1 or TRBD2 (5 bases each). The CDR3 is 15 residues long. Trimming left V 0 bases short and J 4 bases short, with 11 bases between. Germline CDR1 reads LGHNA; CDR2 reads YSLEER. CDR3 bases: TGCGCCAGCAGCCAAGAAACACTAGGGGCAGATACGCAGTATTTT. Translated: CASSQETLGADTQYF.

The chain uses TRBV4-1 and TRBJ1-5; 10 nucleotides agree with TRBD1. This CDR3 has 18 residues. The V gene's germline CDR1 is MGHRA and CDR2 YSYEKL. Trimming removed 0 bases from V and 6 bases from J; junction bases left unmatched: 11. CDR3 residues: CASSQDFTLGQGIQPQHF. The CDR3 coding sequence is TGCGCCAGCAGCCAAGATTTTACATTGGGACAGGGGATTCAGCCCCAGCATTTT.

Here the CDR3 DNA reads TGTGCCAGCAGTACGACTACAGAAGAAAAACTGTTTTTT. Amino acids: CASSTTTEEKLFF. This chain connects TRBV28 to TRBJ1-4, with unresolved D. V dropped 5 bases and J dropped 8 bases, with 12 bases sitting between them. CDR3 length: 13 amino acids. Per germline, CDR1 MDHEN and CDR2 SYDVKM.

The chain joins TRBV7-2 to TRBJ2-3; 8 bases are a match to TRBD2. The CDR3 sequence is 17 residues long. The germline V gene has CDR1 SGHTA and CDR2 FQGNSA. V was pared by 2 bases and J by 2 bases, with 9 bases of the junction left unmatched. As DNA, the CDR3 is TGTGCCAGCAGCTTATCGGTGGCGGGGGGCTCCACAGATACGCAGTATTTT. Amino acids: CASSLSVAGGSTDTQYF.

The genes are TRBV2 and TRBJ1-6; no clear D gene. This CDR3 comprises 15 residues. Trimming pared 7 bases from V and 0 bases from J, leaving 10 bases between. Per the germline V gene, CDR1 is SNHLY and CDR2 is FYNNEI. The CDR3 spells CASIQTGSYNSPLHF. As DNA, the CDR3 is TGTGCCAGCATACAAACTGGCTCCTATAATTCACCCCTCCACTTT. Variable domain in full (rest from reference TRBV2 and TRBJ1-6): EPEVTQTPSHQVTQMGQEVILRCVPISNHLYFYWYRQILGQKVEFLVSFYNNEISEKSEIFDDQFSVERPDGSNFTLKIRSTKLEDSAMYFCASIQTGSYNSPLHFGNGTRLTVT.

The chain links TRBV5-1 to TRBJ2-5; TRBD2 agrees at 8 bases. The CDR3 totals 15 residues. V lost 3 bases to trimming and J lost 5 bases; unmatched junction nucleotides: 9. CDR1 is SGHRS, CDR2 YFSETQ, per germline. CDR3 amino acids: CASSSVGGAAETQYF. CDR3 coding DNA: TGCGCCAGCAGCTCGGTCGGGGGGGCCGCGGAGACCCAGTACTTC. Drawing the rest from reference TRBV5-1 and TRBJ2-5, the complete variable domain is KAGVTQTPRYLIKTRGQQVTLSCSPISGHRSVSWYQQTPGQGLQFLFEYFSETQRNKGNFPGRFSGRQFSNSRSEMNVSTLELGDSALYLCASSSVGGAAETQYFGPGTRLLVL.

The rearrangement links TRBV18 to TRBJ2-7; 7 bases are a match to TRBD1. Losses at the gene ends were 6 bases for V and 1 base for J; bases not matched to a gene: 9. This CDR3 region has 15 residues. Germline CDR1 reads KGHSH; CDR2 reads LQKENI. The CDR3 nucleotides are TGTGCCAGCTCTCAAGGGGGCACCCTATCCTACGAGCAGTACGTC. This encodes CASSQGGTLSYEQYV.

J is TRBJ2-5 and V is TRBV6-5; 7 positions match TRBD2. The V and J ends lost 5 bases and 9 bases, in that order; junction bases with no gene match: 3. CDR3 size: 11 residues. CDR1 and CDR2 (germline): MNHEY, SVGAGI. The CDR3 reads CASSHLAAQYF. CDR3 sequence (DNA): TGTGCCAGCAGTCATCTAGCGGCCCAGTACTTC.

DNA of the CDR3: TGCGCCAGCATCCTCCGGGGCAGGTGGAGAAGAGGCGAGCAGTACGTC. It yields the protein CASILRGRWRRGEQYV. The chain combines TRBV5-1 with TRBJ2-7; D may be TRBD1 or TRBD2 (5 bases each). Germline loops: CDR1 SGHRS, CDR2 YFSETQ. The CDR3 is made up of 16 amino acids. V lost 6 bases to trimming and J lost 6 bases, with 25 bases between them.

The CDR3 sequence: CASSRQGGEQYV. The DNA of the CDR3 is TGTGCCAGCAGTCGACAGGGGGGGGAGCAGTACGTC. V and J are TRBV6-6 and TRBJ2-7; 9 bases match TRBD1. Per germline, CDR1 MNHNY and CDR2 SVGAGI (reference sequence). Trimming took 5 bases from V and 7 from J; bases not matched to a gene: 3. The CDR3 length is 12 residues.